The 27 T cell receptor beta chains in this list originate from one sample, sequenced in a study of blood T cell repertoires in COVID-19. Sequenced by immunoSEQ multiplex PCR; TCRdb stores in-frame clones only, minus some. The sample includes about 410,000 clones, approximately 90% of them seen just once. The specimen sequenced was peripheral blood. The receptors were sampled from a woman in her forties with COVID-19, enrolled during active disease.

The chain recombines TRBV10-3 with TRBJ1-1; D unclear. The CDR3 is made up of 13 amino acids. Per the germline V gene, CDR1 is ENHRY and CDR2 is SYGVKD. Trimming took 2 bases from V and 8 from J, leaving 12 bases between them. This CDR3 is CAISEPGQPEAFF. CDR3 nucleotides: TGTGCCATCAGTGAGCCAGGTCAGCCGGAAGCTTTCTTT.

This rearrangement joins TRBV18 to TRBJ1-2; 10 positions match TRBD1. Per germline, CDR1 KGHSH and CDR2 LQKENI. The CDR3 loop spans 20 amino acids. V shed 3 bases and J 0 bases; nucleotides not matched to a gene: 16. CDR3: CASSPLGSGTGVEANYGYTF. The DNA of the CDR3 is TGTGCCAGCTCACCGTTGGGCAGTGGGACAGGGGTAGAAGCTAACTATGGCTACACCTTC.

J is TRBJ1-1 and V is TRBV12-5, with TRBD1 as a possible D gene (5 bases). This CDR3 is 14 amino acids long. The V and J ends lost 1 base and 2 bases respectively, with 8 bases between them. Germline V gene lookup returns CDR1 LGHNT and CDR2 FRNRAP. Written as DNA, the CDR3 is TGTGCTAGTGGTTTGGCAGGGCTCAACACTGAAGCTTTCTTT. This translates into CASGLAGLNTEAFF. The full variable domain, its missing parts supplied by reference TRBV12-5 and TRBJ1-1, is DARVTQTPRHKVTEMGQEVTMRCQPILGHNTVFWYRQTMMQGLELLAYFRNRAPLDDSGMPKDRFSAEMPDATLATLKIQPSEPRDSAVYFCASGLAGLNTEAFFGQGTRLTVV.

The gene calls are TRBV13 and TRBJ2-1; D not certain. CDR3 length: 13 amino acids. In germline, CDR1 is PRHDT, CDR2 FYEKMQ (reference sequence). Trimming removed 0 bases from V and 9 bases from J, with 9 bases in between. CDR3 sequence: CASSLGQAREQFF. CDR3 bases: TGTGCCAGCAGCTTAGGCCAGGCGCGTGAGCAGTTCTTC.

The V gene is TRBV29-1, the J gene TRBJ1-1; D is perhaps TRBD1 (6 bases). Trimming stripped 4 bases from V and 4 bases from J, with 10 bases between. The CDR3 extends over 12 amino acids. Germline CDR1 SQVTM, CDR2 ANQGSEA. Here the CDR3 DNA reads TGCAGCGTTGTAGGGGGAGCCACTGAAGCTTTCTTT. Translated, it gives CSVVGGATEAFF.

The gene calls are TRBV5-4 and TRBJ1-2, with TRBD1 matching over 8 bases. The V and J ends lost 4 bases and 8 bases, in that order; junction bases with no gene match: 19. From germline, CDR1 is SGHNT and CDR2 YYREEE (reference sequence). CDR3 size: 17 residues. CDR3 residues: CASSPGGARTGQVGYTF. CDR3 sequence (DNA): TGTGCCAGCAGCCCCGGTGGGGCCCGGACAGGGCAGGTCGGCTACACCTTC.

The rearrangement uses TRBV6-2 or TRBV6-3 and TRBJ2-2, with 8 bases matching TRBD2. The CDR3 extends over 18 amino acids. With V trimmed by 5 bases and J by 2 bases, 13 bases remained unmatched. Germline V gives CDR1 MNHEY, CDR2 SVGEGT. The CDR3 DNA reads as TGTGCCAGCAGTCCCTATAGCGGGGTCTTGCGAAACACCGGGGAGCTGTTTTTT. Translated, it gives CASSPYSGVLRNTGELFF.

V gene TRBV3-1 (or the pseudogene TRBV3-2) combines with J gene TRBJ2-7, with TRBD1 matching 8 bases. This CDR3 has 14 residues. From germline, CDR1 is LGHDT and CDR2 YNNKEL (reference sequence). Germline trimming cut 3 bases from V and 6 bases from J; bases unmatched to any gene: 7. For the CDR3, the DNA is TGTGCCAGCAGCCAGGGTCAGGGGGCTCCCGAGCAGTACTTC. Amino acid sequence: CASSQGQGAPEQYF.

This clone occurred once. The CDR3 DNA is TGTGCCTGGGGACTAGCGGGAGCTAGAGATACGCAGTATTTT. As protein: CAWGLAGARDTQYF. The V gene is TRBV30, the J gene TRBJ2-3; 13 bases are shared with TRBD2. This CDR3 is 14 amino acids long. Losses at the gene ends were 5 bases for V and 5 bases for J; bases not matched to a gene: 4. The germline CDR1 and CDR2 sequences are GTSNPN and SVGIG (reference sequence). Full variable domain (rest looked up from reference TRBV30 and TRBJ2-3): SQTIHQWPATLVQPVGSPLSLECTVEGTSNPNLYWYRQAAGRGLQLLFYSVGIGQISSEVPQNLSASRPQDRQFILSSKKLLLSDSGFYLCAWGLAGARDTQYFGPGTRLTVL.

The V gene is TRBV9, the J gene TRBJ2-5; 8 bases are a match to TRBD2. J was trimmed by 2 bases and V by 8 bases; bases with no gene match: 11. CDR1 SGDLS and CDR2 YYNGEE come from the germline V gene. The CDR3 has 15 amino acids. This CDR3 reads CASAVGVAGQETQYF. The CDR3, as DNA: TGTGCCAGTGCCGTAGGGGTAGCGGGGCAAGAGACCCAGTACTTC.

The chain carries TRBV11-2 and TRBJ2-1, with D maybe TRBD2 (6 bases). The CDR3 length is 15 residues. Trimming removed 0 bases at V and 15 bases at J, with 21 bases between. Germline-derived CDR1 and CDR2 are SGHAT and FQNNGV. CDR3 sequence reads: CASSLEGRLVPFLFF. Here the CDR3 DNA reads TGTGCCAGCAGCTTAGAGGGTAGACTAGTCCCCTTCCTGTTCTTC.

The table lists this clone with a count of one. This sequence joins TRBV30 and TRBJ1-1, with D uncertain. The V end lost 2 bases, the J end lost 2 bases, and 9 bases lay between the germline ends. Germline CDR1 GTSNPN, CDR2 SVGIG (reference sequence). The CDR3 sequence is 13 residues long. The CDR3 DNA reads as TGTGCCTGGAGTCAGACAAGTAACACTGAAGCTTTCTTT. Translation gives CAWSQTSNTEAFF.

The chain couples TRBV9 to TRBJ1-2; D unclear. CDR3 size: 14 residues. Trimming removed 3 bases at V and 4 bases at J, with 13 bases between. Germline CDR1 and CDR2: SGDLS and YYNGEE. CDR3 amino acids: CASSDALPGYGYTF. In DNA, the CDR3 is TGTGCCAGCAGCGACGCACTCCCTGGCTATGGCTACACCTTC.

The rearrangement links TRBV9 to TRBJ2-1, with 7 bases fitting TRBD2. The V and J ends lost 1 base and 2 bases, in that order; junction bases with no gene match: 12. CDR3 length equals 18 residues. Germline V gives CDR1 SGDLS, CDR2 YYNGEE. Here the CDR3 DNA reads TGTGCCAGCAGCGTAATTCCCGGGGGGACTTACACCTACAATGAGCAGTTCTTC. It translates to CASSVIPGGTYTYNEQFF.

The J gene is TRBJ2-4, the V gene TRBV12-5; unclear D gene. CDR3 length: 13 amino acids. CDR1 and CDR2 (germline): LGHNT, FRNRAP. V lost 5 bases, J lost 8 bases, and 13 bases lay in between. The CDR3, as DNA: TGTGCTAGTGGTATGGACCCACGGGACATTCAGTACTTC. It codes for CASGMDPRDIQYF.

The V and J genes are TRBV19 and TRBJ2-3; 11 bases map to TRBD2. The trim removed 8 bases at V and 5 bases at J, leaving 9 bases unmatched. The CDR3 runs 15 residues. The germline gives CDR1 LNHDA, CDR2 SQIVND (reference sequence). The CDR3 protein is CASLTSGMPGDTQYF. The CDR3 DNA follows: TGTGCCAGTTTGACTAGCGGGATGCCCGGAGATACGCAGTATTTT.

This clone was detected only once. The J gene is TRBJ2-3, the V gene TRBV3-1 (or the pseudogene TRBV3-2), with TRBD2 matching 7 bases. Germline V gives CDR1 LGHDT, CDR2 YNNKEL (reference sequence). This CDR3 has 16 residues. Losses at the gene ends were 1 base for V and 0 bases for J; bases not matched to a gene: 4. The CDR3 nucleotides are TGTGCCAGCAGCCAAGGGACTAGGCTTAGCACAGATACGCAGTATTTT. This encodes CASSQGTRLSTDTQYF.

The chain recombines TRBV6-2 or TRBV6-3 with TRBJ2-1; 16 positions match TRBD2. The CDR3 length is 18 residues. The J segment lost 7 bases and the V segment lost 5 bases, leaving 11 bases of the junction unmatched. Germline CDR1 and CDR2: MNHEY and SVGEGT. CDR3 DNA sequence: TGTGCCAGCAGTAGCCAGTGGGGACTAGCGGGAGGGGGGAATGAGCAGTTCTTC. This codes for CASSSQWGLAGGGNEQFF.

This chain joins TRBV19 and TRBJ2-7, with 7 bases matching TRBD2. Trimming removed 3 bases from V and 2 bases from J; junction bases left unmatched: 10. The CDR3 has 16 residues. Germline CDR1 and CDR2: LNHDA and SQIVND (reference sequence). The CDR3 DNA sequence: TGTGCCAGTAGTATGATCCCGCGGGGGAGAACCTACGAGCAGTACTTC. Protein product: CASSMIPRGRTYEQYF.

The genes are TRBV7-3 and TRBJ2-7; 7 nucleotides match TRBD1. The CDR3 contains 15 residues. V shed 5 bases, J shed 5 bases, and the junction held 12 bases outside the gene matches. Germline assignment: CDR1 SGHTA and CDR2 FQGTGA. As DNA, the CDR3 is TGTGCCAGCAGCCTAAAGGGAACAGGGGTCCACGAGCAGTACTTC. Its translation: CASSLKGTGVHEQYF.

The chain combines TRBV9 with TRBJ2-3; the match to TRBD1 covers 8 bases. The CDR3 sequence is 15 residues long. Germline V CDR1 and CDR2: SGDLS, YYNGEE. With 4 bases clipped from V and 3 bases from J, the junction kept 7 bases outside the gene matches. The CDR3: CASSPTTGVTDTQYF. DNA for the CDR3: TGTGCCAGCAGCCCTACGACAGGGGTGACAGATACGCAGTATTTT.

The chain uses TRBV18 and TRBJ1-2; tentative D call: TRBD1 (6 bases). The CDR3 spans 14 residues. Trimming shortened V by 5 bases and J by 7 bases, and 17 bases separated the two germline ends. Germline lookup yields CDR1 KGHSH and CDR2 LQKENI. In DNA form, the CDR3 reads TGTGCCAGCTCATCTAACACAGGGTCGTCTGGCTACACCTTC. Protein product: CASSSNTGSSGYTF.

The chain joins TRBV9 to TRBJ2-1, with D tentatively TRBD2 (6 bases). Trimming stripped 4 bases from V and 4 bases from J, with 12 bases between. The CDR3 has 14 residues. CDR1 and CDR2 (germline): SGDLS, YYNGEE. The CDR3 loop is CASSPLAGYNEQFF. The CDR3 DNA sequence: TGTGCCAGCAGCCCCTTGGCGGGGTACAATGAGCAGTTCTTC.

This clone was seen at least ten times. Other DNA sequences from this sample encode an identical CDR3 as well. This rearrangement joins TRBV20-1 to TRBJ1-1, with a tentative D call TRBD1 (5 bases). The ends were cut back, 3 bases at V and 5 bases at J, with 7 bases in the middle. Germline values: CDR1 DFQATT, CDR2 SNEGSKA (reference sequence). This CDR3 has 11 residues. This chain's CDR3 is CSARGGTEAFF. The CDR3 DNA sequence: TGCAGTGCTAGGGGGGGTACTGAAGCTTTCTTT.

Only a few counts were recorded for this clone. V and J are TRBV2 and TRBJ1-4; 7 bases align to TRBD1. V shed 2 bases, J shed 6 bases, and the junction held 6 bases outside the gene matches. Germline CDR1 is SNHLY and CDR2 is FYNNEI. The CDR3 is made up of 15 amino acids. The CDR3 nucleotides read TGTGCCAGCAGTGAAACTACAGGGGTCCATGAAAAACTGTTTTTT. This encodes CASSETTGVHEKLFF.

The rearrangement links TRBV6-6 to TRBJ1-2; no clear D. CDR3 length equals 13 residues. In germline, CDR1 is MNHNY, CDR2 SVGAGI (reference sequence). Trimming took 6 bases from V and 4 from J, leaving 12 bases between them. CDR3 nucleotide sequence: TGTGCCAGCAGCCCCGGACGGGGCTATGGCTACACCTTC. This translates into CASSPGRGYGYTF.

The chain uses TRBV9 and TRBJ2-7; TRBD1 aligns across 7 bases. The germline V gene encodes CDR1 SGDLS and CDR2 YYNGEE. The CDR3 runs to 13 residues. Trimming removed 2 bases from V and 5 bases from J; junction bases left unmatched: 4. CDR3 in DNA: TGTGCCAGCAGCGTTAGGGGGCCAAACGAGCAGTACTTC. Translated: CASSVRGPNEQYF.